Below, one T cell receptor beta chain is given with its context. The record originates from a study of CD8+CD57+ T cells in acquired aplastic anemia. Study context: Sorted CD4+ and CD8+ cells yielded roughly 3 ug of DNA on average.

Patients sequenced had flow cytometry evidence of CD8+CD57+ cell expansion. Severe acquired aplastic anemia was diagnosed in all patients. Receipt of therapy had not occurred in any patient by the time of blood sampling. TCR beta VDJ and CDR3 profiles were obtained from a genomic DNA template. TCRdb reprocessed the reads with MiXCR, giving one entry per CDR3 protein. The sample records about 180,000 distinct CDR3 sequences, roughly three fifths being singletons. The CDR3 runs 14 residues. Trimming removed 0 bases at V and 3 bases at J, with 7 bases between. The germline V gene has CDR1 KGHDR and CDR2 SFDVKD.

This TCR was recovered from a human donor with aplastic anemia. The sequenced sample consisted of sorted CD4+, CD8+, or CD8+CD57+ T cells (not recorded which) from PBMCs. This chain uses TRBV24-1 with TRBJ1-2; D gene unclear. This chain's CDR3 is CATSDLALDYGYTF. The CDR3, as DNA: TGTGCCACCAGTGATTTGGCCCTTGACTATGGCTACACCTTC.